The present TCR beta chain was sequenced within a study of blood T cell repertoires in COVID-19 (TCRdb year 2020). A note on the overall study: The collaborator samples originated in the United States, Italy and Spain and spanned the acute and convalescent phases of COVID-19. The prospective study material was composed of cDNA or gDNA derived from T cells, B-cell-depleted T cells, or PBMCs. Deeply sampled blood TCRbeta repertoires from subjects exposed to, actively infected with, or recovered from COVID-19 were included in the dataset. A freely available public database, intended as a resource for researchers studying the immune response to SARS-CoV-2, is where the repertoires were released. The samples were drawn from the first 160 participants of the ongoing ImmuneRACE study and from roughly 1,300 subjects provided by 6 global collaborators. Nearly every sample came with metadata listing a de-identified subject ID, COVID-19 status, age in years and sex. Where available, HLA class I and class II types were taken from metadata supplied by the sample provider and were not determined by assay-based typing. Here is what the overall study found, with its caveats: Clinical and demographic metadata were provided uncurated, with the amount varying by source and participant.

Reading from cysteine to phenylalanine, the CDR3 counts 18 amino acids. Only CDR3 DNA is held: 54 bases, read in frame from base 1. TCRbeta CDR3 regions were amplified from genomic DNA by means of the immunoSEQ Assay, a bias-controlled multiplex PCR. The paper's processing steps were these. Nucleated cell counts per sample were estimated from amplification of reference gene primers within the assay. Sequence reads were collapsed and filtered to measure the absolute abundance of every unique TCRbeta CDR3 rearrangement. For each sample, productive Simpson clonality was calculated by taking the square root of Simpson's diversity index across productive rearrangements. The table was pulled from immuneACCESS by TCRdb, which kept in-frame rearrangements only. Such tables lose some clones; where checked, under half of the loss comes from unresolved V genes, and the rest has no known cause. D and trimming were read from the DNA, whereas the V and J calls and clone size are those reported in that table. The sample contains about 230,000 clones, approximately 82% of them found a single time. In total, the top ten clones hold 2.5% to 3% of the sample.

Concerning this clone itself: What antigen it recognizes has not been identified. No base qualities exist here, and no much larger clone lies one base off it.

Collaborating institutions collected whole blood in K2EDTA tubes following their own protocols. For TCRbeta analysis, collaborators shipped samples in one of three forms: frozen whole blood, isolated PBMCs, or DNA extracted from either of those sample types. The rearrangement joined TRBV21-1 to TRBJ1-1; TRBD1 is the table's D call and was not checked against the DNA. TRBV21-1 is annotated as a pseudogene. This receptor was taken from an older woman with active or convalescent COVID-19. Material for sequencing was peripheral blood. The DNA reads TGTGCCAGCAGCAAAAGGCGGATAAGGGACAGGGGGAACACTGAAGCTTTCTTT. Its translation is CASSKRRIRDRGNTEAFF.